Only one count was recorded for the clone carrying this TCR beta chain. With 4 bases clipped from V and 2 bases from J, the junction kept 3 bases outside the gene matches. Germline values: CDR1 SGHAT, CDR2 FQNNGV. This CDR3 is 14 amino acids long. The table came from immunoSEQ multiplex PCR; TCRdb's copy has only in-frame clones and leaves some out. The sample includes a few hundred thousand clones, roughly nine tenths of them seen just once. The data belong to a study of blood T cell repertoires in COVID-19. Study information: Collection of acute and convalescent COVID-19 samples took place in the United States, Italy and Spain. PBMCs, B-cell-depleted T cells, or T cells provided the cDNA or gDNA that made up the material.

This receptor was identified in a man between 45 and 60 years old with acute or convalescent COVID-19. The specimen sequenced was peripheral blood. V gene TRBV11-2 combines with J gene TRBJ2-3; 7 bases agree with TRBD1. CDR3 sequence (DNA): TGTGCCAGCAGCTCGGGACAGTACACAGATACGCAGTATTTT. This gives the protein CASSSGQYTDTQYF.